These 16 T cell receptor beta chains came from one sample sequenced in a study of T-cell memory formation after mild COVID-19. TCRdb used MiXCR to reprocess the 5' RACE reads, holding one entry per CDR3 protein. There are about 200,000 distinct CDR3 sequences in the sample; around 16% occur only once, and 2.4% lies in the top ten. The sample comprised PBMCs or a T cell subset sorted from them (not recorded which). These receptors came from an adult woman who had mild COVID-19 (a few samples of this study predate the infection). Cell type and time point are not known.

The V gene is TRBV6-2 or TRBV6-3, the J gene TRBJ2-7, with 7 nucleotides matching TRBD1. Germline lookup yields CDR1 MNHEY and CDR2 SVGEGT. The CDR3 is 15 residues long. V shed 4 bases and J 4 bases; nucleotides not matched to a gene: 10. The CDR3 reads CASSFRQGVLYEQYF. DNA for the CDR3: TGTGCCAGCAGTTTCAGACAGGGAGTTCTTTACGAGCAGTACTTC.

This chain uses TRBV20-1 with TRBJ2-5; the D gene is possibly TRBD2 (6 bases). Germline lookup yields CDR1 DFQATT and CDR2 SNEGSKA (reference sequence). The CDR3 spans 14 residues. Trimming left V 1 base short and J 2 bases short, with 11 bases between. This CDR3 is CSARGDWRQETQYF. CDR3 DNA sequence: TGCAGTGCTAGAGGGGACTGGAGACAAGAGACCCAGTACTTC.

This clonotype showed up just a few times. The chain is built from TRBV6-5 and TRBJ1-2; tentatively, D is TRBD1 (6 bases). The CDR3 covers 14 residues. V was shortened by 4 bases and J by 4 bases, with 13 bases between the two germline ends. Germline V gene lookup returns CDR1 MNHEY and CDR2 SVGAGI. CDR3 DNA: TGTGCCAGCAGTTCGGCAGGGGATAGCTATGGCTACACCTTC. As protein: CASSSAGDSYGYTF.

The chain is built from TRBV12-3 or TRBV12-4 and TRBJ1-6; TRBD1 is a possible D gene (5 bases). The CDR3 runs 15 residues. The V gene lost 6 bases and the J gene lost 7 bases, with 16 bases spanning the gap. In nucleotides, the CDR3 is TGTGCCAGCAGCCCCCGGTCAGGGACCAATTCACCCCTCCACTTT. Amino acid sequence: CASSPRSGTNSPLHF.

This clonotype was seen only a few times. CDR3 sequence: CASSQGSQGGETQYF. The CDR3 DNA reads TGTGCCAGCAGCCAAGGCTCACAGGGTGGGGAGACCCAGTACTTC. The genes are TRBV4-2 and TRBJ2-5; the D gene is possibly TRBD1 (6 bases). The CDR3 spans 15 residues. Germline CDR1 LGHNA, CDR2 YNFKEQ. Trimming removed 1 base at V and 5 bases at J, with 14 bases between.

The rearrangement links TRBV20-1 to TRBJ2-5; 9 nucleotides agree with TRBD2. Trimming cost V 6 bases and J 3 bases; bases outside gene matches: 5. Germline CDR1 is DFQATT and CDR2 is SNEGSKA (reference sequence). The CDR3 loop spans 13 amino acids. The CDR3 region has the DNA TGCAGTGCACCCCGACTAGCGGAAGAGACCCAGTACTTC. It codes for CSAPRLAEETQYF.

The V and J genes are TRBV12-3 or TRBV12-4 and TRBJ1-5; D may be TRBD1 (6 bases). Trimming took 6 bases from V and 9 from J, leaving 15 bases between them. The CDR3 is 13 amino acids. This CDR3 is CASRSDSQWPQHF. The CDR3 DNA reads TGTGCCAGCAGATCGGACAGTCAATGGCCCCAGCATTTT.

This chain's CDR3 is CSARFGGTDQPQHF. CDR3 bases: TGCAGTGCTAGATTTGGGGGGACTGATCAGCCCCAGCATTTT. J is TRBJ1-5 and V is TRBV20-1; tentatively, D is TRBD1 (5 bases). Germline V gene lookup returns CDR1 DFQATT and CDR2 SNEGSKA (reference sequence). The CDR3 has 14 amino acids. Trimming left V 2 bases short and J 5 bases short, with 13 bases between.

Written as DNA, the CDR3 is TGTGCCTGGATGAGGGGGGCACTCGGGGAGCTGTTTTTT. This codes for CAWMRGALGELFF. J is TRBJ2-2 and V is TRBV30, with D perhaps given as TRBD1 or TRBD2 (6 bases each). Per the germline V gene, CDR1 is GTSNPN and CDR2 is SVGIG (reference sequence). The V and J ends lost 4 bases and 7 bases respectively, with 13 bases between them. This CDR3 has 13 residues. Full variable domain (remainder filled in from reference TRBV30 and TRBJ2-2): SQTIHQWPATLVQPVGSPLSLECTVEGTSNPNLYWYRQAAGRGLQLLFYSVGIGQISSEVPQNLSASRPQDRQFILSSKKLLLSDSGFYLCAWMRGALGELFFGEGSRLTVL.

This sequence joins TRBV6-5 and TRBJ2-7; 10 bases line up with TRBD2. The length of the CDR3 is 15 residues. J gave up 4 bases and V 0 bases, and 3 bases lay outside the gene matches. The germline V gene has CDR1 MNHEY and CDR2 SVGAGI. The CDR3 DNA sequence: TGTGCCAGCAGTTACTCCGGGACTAGCGAGTACGAGCAGTACTTC. Translating gives CASSYSGTSEYEQYF.

The chain recombines TRBV5-1 with TRBJ1-2; D is ambiguous. V dropped 1 base and J dropped 3 bases, with 10 bases sitting between them. CDR3 length equals 14 residues. The germline gives CDR1 SGHRS, CDR2 YFSETQ. CDR3 sequence: CASSLLQDDYGYTF. For the CDR3, the DNA is TGCGCCAGCAGCTTGTTGCAGGACGACTATGGCTACACCTTC.

This clonotype turned up a few times. The chain employs TRBV12-3 or TRBV12-4 and TRBJ1-5; 9 bases are a match to TRBD1. The CDR3 sequence is 14 residues long. Trimming at V came to 6 bases and at J to 5 bases, leaving 5 bases not matched to a gene. The CDR3 DNA reads as TGTGCCAGCAGACCGGGACAGGGCTATCAGCCCCAGCATTTT. Translating it yields CASRPGQGYQPQHF.

This rearrangement joins TRBV5-4 to TRBJ1-2; no reliable D call. The CDR3 totals 14 residues. In germline, CDR1 is SGHNT, CDR2 YYREEE (reference sequence). Trimming pared 5 bases from V and 5 bases from J, leaving 16 bases between. The CDR3 nucleotides read TGTGCCAGCAGGCCGGAACCCGAGGAGTATGGCTACACCTTC. It translates to CASRPEPEEYGYTF.

The sample holds a few counts of this clonotype. This chain links TRBV30 with TRBJ1-5; TRBD1 agrees at 8 bases. The CDR3 totals 14 residues. V lost 5 bases and J lost 8; bases outside the gene matches: 11. Germline V lookup: CDR1 GTSNPN, CDR2 SVGIG (reference sequence). CDR3 bases: TGTGCCTGGGATCGGCAGGGGGCGAGGGAGCCCCAGCATTTT. It encodes CAWDRQGAREPQHF.

In this sample, this clonotype turned up a few times. V gene TRBV5-5 combines with J gene TRBJ1-1; D is perhaps TRBD1 (6 bases). The CDR3 sequence is 15 residues long. Trimming left V 0 bases short and J 5 bases short, with 14 bases between. CDR1 SGHKS and CDR2 YYEKEE come from the germline V gene (reference sequence). CDR3 bases: TGTGCCAGCAGCTTGGTTTTGCGGGGGCAAACTGAAGCTTTCTTT. Amino acids: CASSLVLRGQTEAFF.

This clonotype has a handful of counts. The V gene is TRBV5-1, the J gene TRBJ2-5; D is perhaps TRBD1 (6 bases). Looked up from germline, CDR1 is SGHRS and CDR2 is YFSETQ. The CDR3 totals 16 residues. The germline V and J ends were trimmed by 0 bases and 5 bases, with 17 bases remaining between them. The CDR3 nucleotides read TGCGCCAGCAGCTTGGGGCCAGGGGTAAAGCTGGAGACCCAGTACTTC. Protein sequence: CASSLGPGVKLETQYF.